This T cell receptor (beta chain) was observed in a study of T cells in pancreatic ductal adenocarcinoma (dated by TCRdb to 2016 to 2017). Some background on the complete study: Seeking insight into the adaptive T-cell response that arises naturally, the researchers examined how many CD8+ T cells infiltrated tumors of resected pancreatic ductal adenocarcinoma, where they sat, and what features they had, alongside the same properties of suppressive cells.

In this sample, this clone turned up a few times. What this receptor recognizes is not known. It has no much larger one-base neighbor in the sample; base qualities were not kept. The immunoSEQ hsTCRB kit was used to amplify TCR beta CDR3 regions from genomic DNA. An Illumina HiSeq system was used to carry out high-throughput TRB CDR3 sequencing. The study's own analysis went as follows. The immunoSEQ software was used to analyze the sequencing reads, and any nonproductive sequences containing premature stops or frame-shifts were left out. To calculate repertoire clonality, Shannon entropy was normalized by log2 of the number of unique productive sequences, and that value was subtracted from one. As stored in TCRdb, this immuneACCESS dataset retains in-frame rearrangements with V and J assigned. A fraction of the clones does not appear; measured against another copy, unresolved V genes explain less than half of the discrepancy, and the remainder lacks a known reason. The DNA gave D and trimming, while V, J and clone size come from that table. The sample profile shows 15,000 to 20,000 clones; around nine tenths of them were found once. The ten biggest clones cover 0.94% of the sample.

Trimming accounts for 6 bases at V and 4 bases at J, while the number of junction bases matched to no gene is 3. Reading from cysteine to phenylalanine, the CDR3 counts 13 amino acids. Only the CDR3 part of the read is kept: 39 bases, read in frame from the first base. The germline V gene specifies MDHEN as CDR1 and SYDVKM as CDR2. Pancreatic ductal adenocarcinoma patients who had undergone surgery without neoadjuvant therapy were selected. After peripheral blood was drawn into heparin tubes, PBMCs were separated on a histopaque density gradient and then cryopreserved in 10% DMSO. The DNeasy Blood and Tissue Kit, with Proteinase K and RNase treatment, was used to extract genomic DNA from about seven PBMC specimens and roughly 10 flash-frozen tumor specimens. The study at large found these results: Since most people with pancreatic cancer show up with disease that cannot be operated on, the resected cohort was biased toward the minority who had early-stage disease. T-cell clonality showed no significant difference between tumor and blood, with a mean clonality of around 0.11 in tumors and less than 0.08 in blood. Tumor versus blood clonality comparisons may be biased because tumors are enriched in CD45RO+ effector rather than naive T cells, biasing toward lower diversity. Compared with tumor samples, blood samples had more total productive templates and approximately 8-fold more unique clonotypes.

This receptor was obtained from a human donor with pancreatic ductal adenocarcinoma. The chain links TRBV28 with TRBJ2-7, with 10 middle bases fitting TRBD2. Material: PBMCs. CDR3 sequence: CASRSGGAYEQYF. The bases read TGTGCCAGCAGGAGCGGGGGGGCATACGAGCAGTACTTC.